This T cell receptor beta chain was obtained from a study of T cell responses to AZD1222 COVID-19 vaccine. Clones were read by immunoSEQ multiplex PCR, and TCRdb kept only the in-frame ones, dropping some. Of some 65,000 clones detected, more than 65% appear once; the ten largest clones hold 23%. The CDR3 length is 12 residues. With 8 bases removed from V and 0 bases from J, the gap between germline ends came to 7 bases. CDR1 is SGHAT, CDR2 FQNNGV, per germline. The specimen comprised peripheral blood, sampled on day 0 of MenACWY control vaccination. The receptor's source is an adult in good health. The chain uses TRBV11-2 and TRBJ2-5; D uncertain. CDR3 amino acids: CASGINQETQYF. The CDR3 region has the DNA TGTGCCAGCGGAATAAACCAAGAGACCCAGTACTTC.